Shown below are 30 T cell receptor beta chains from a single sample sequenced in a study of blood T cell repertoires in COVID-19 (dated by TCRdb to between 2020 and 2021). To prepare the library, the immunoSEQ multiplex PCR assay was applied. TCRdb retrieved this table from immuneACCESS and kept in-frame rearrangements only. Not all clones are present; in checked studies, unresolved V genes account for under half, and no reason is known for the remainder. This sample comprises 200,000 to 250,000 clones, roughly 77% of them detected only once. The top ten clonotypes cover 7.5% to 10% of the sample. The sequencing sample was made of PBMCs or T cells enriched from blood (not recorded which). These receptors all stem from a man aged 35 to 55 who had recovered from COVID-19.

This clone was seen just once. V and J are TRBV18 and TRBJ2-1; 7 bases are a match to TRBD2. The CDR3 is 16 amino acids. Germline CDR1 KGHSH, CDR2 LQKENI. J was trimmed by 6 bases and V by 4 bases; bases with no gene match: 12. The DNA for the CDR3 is TGTGCCAGCTCACGGACCCCCGGGACTACGTCCAATGAGCAGTTCTTC. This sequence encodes CASSRTPGTTSNEQFF. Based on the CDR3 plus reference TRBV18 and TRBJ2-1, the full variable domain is NAGVMQNPRHLVRRRGQEARLRCSPMKGHSHVYWYRQLPEEGLKFMVYLQKENIIDESGMPKERFSAEFPKEGPSILRIQQVVRGDSAAYFCASSRTPGTTSNEQFFGPGTRLTVL.

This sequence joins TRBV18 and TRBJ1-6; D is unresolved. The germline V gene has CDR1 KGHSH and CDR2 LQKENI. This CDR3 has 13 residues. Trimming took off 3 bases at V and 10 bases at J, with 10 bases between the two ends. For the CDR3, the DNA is TGTGCCAGCTCACCCCACAGAGAATCACCCCTCCACTTT. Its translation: CASSPHRESPLHF. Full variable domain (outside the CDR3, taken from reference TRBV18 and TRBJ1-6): NAGVMQNPRHLVRRRGQEARLRCSPMKGHSHVYWYRQLPEEGLKFMVYLQKENIIDESGMPKERFSAEFPKEGPSILRIQQVVRGDSAAYFCASSPHRESPLHFGNGTRLTVT.

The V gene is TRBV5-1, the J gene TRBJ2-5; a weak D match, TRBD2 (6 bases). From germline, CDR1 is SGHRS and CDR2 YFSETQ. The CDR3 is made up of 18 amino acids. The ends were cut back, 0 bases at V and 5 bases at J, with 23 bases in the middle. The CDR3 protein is CASSLGSRGDFTGETQYF. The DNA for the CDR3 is TGCGCCAGCAGCTTGGGGTCCCGAGGGGACTTTACTGGGGAGACCCAGTACTTC.

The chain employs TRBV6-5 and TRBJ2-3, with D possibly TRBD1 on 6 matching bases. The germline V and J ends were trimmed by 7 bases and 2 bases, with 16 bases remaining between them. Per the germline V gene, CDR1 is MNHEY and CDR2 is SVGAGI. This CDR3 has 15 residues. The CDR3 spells CASKTGRLFTDTQYF. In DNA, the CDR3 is TGTGCCAGCAAAACAGGGCGACTTTTCACAGATACGCAGTATTTT.

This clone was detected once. The CDR3 is CASSPSGNADTQYF. CDR3 DNA sequence: TGTGCCAGCAGCCCTAGCGGGAACGCAGATACGCAGTATTTT. The chain links TRBV7-9 to TRBJ2-3; 9 positions match TRBD2. Looked up from germline, CDR1 is SEHNR and CDR2 is FQNEAQ (reference sequence). The CDR3 has 14 residues. Trimming cost V 5 bases and J 4 bases; bases outside gene matches: 4.

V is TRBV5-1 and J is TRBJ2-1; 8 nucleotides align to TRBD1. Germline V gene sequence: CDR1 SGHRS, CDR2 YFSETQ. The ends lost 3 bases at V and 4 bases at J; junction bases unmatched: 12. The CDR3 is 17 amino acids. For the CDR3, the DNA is TGCGCCAGCAGCTATCGGACAGGGCCCTTGAGATACAATGAGCAGTTCTTC. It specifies CASSYRTGPLRYNEQFF.

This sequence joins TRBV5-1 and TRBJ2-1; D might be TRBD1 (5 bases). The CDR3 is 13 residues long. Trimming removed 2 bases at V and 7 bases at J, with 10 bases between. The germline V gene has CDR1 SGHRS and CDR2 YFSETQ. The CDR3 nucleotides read TGCGCCAGCAGCTTAATCTCAGGGAATGAGCAGTTCTTC. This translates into CASSLISGNEQFF.

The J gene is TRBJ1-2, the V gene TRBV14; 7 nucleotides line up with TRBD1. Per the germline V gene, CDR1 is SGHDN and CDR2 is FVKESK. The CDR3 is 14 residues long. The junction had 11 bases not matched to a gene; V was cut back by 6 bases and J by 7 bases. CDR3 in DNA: TGTGCCAGCAGTGAGGGGGCCTGGCGGTTTGGCTACACCTTC. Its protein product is CASSEGAWRFGYTF.

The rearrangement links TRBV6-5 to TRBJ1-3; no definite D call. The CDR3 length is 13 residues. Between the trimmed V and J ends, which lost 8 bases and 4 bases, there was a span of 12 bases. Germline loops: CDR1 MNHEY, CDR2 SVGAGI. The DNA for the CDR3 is TGTGCCAGCTCCCGCAGTTCAGGAAACACCATATATTTT. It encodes CASSRSSGNTIYF.

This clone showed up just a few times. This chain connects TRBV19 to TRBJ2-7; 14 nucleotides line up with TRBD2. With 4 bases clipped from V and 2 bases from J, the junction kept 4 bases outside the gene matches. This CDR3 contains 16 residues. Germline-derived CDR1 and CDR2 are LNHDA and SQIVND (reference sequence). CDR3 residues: CASSKGLAGAPYEQYF. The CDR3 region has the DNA TGTGCCAGTAGTAAGGGACTAGCGGGGGCCCCCTACGAGCAGTACTTC.

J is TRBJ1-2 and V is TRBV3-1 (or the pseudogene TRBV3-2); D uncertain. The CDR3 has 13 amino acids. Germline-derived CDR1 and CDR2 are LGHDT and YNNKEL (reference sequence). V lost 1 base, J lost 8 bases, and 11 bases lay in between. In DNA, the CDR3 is TGTGCCAGCAGCCAAGGCGATTCGGGAGGCTACACCTTC. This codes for CASSQGDSGGYTF.

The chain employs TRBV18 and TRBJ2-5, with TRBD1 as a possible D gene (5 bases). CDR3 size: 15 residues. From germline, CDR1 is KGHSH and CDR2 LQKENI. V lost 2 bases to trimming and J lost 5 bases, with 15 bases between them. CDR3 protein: CASSPEAGMGETQYF. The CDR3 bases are TGTGCCAGCTCACCAGAGGCAGGGATGGGTGAGACCCAGTACTTC.

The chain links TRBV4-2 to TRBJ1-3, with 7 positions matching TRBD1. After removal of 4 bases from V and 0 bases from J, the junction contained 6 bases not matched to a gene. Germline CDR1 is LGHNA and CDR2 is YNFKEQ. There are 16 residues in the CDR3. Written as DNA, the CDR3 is TGTGCCAGCAGCCCATTGGGACAGAGCTCTGGAAACACCATATATTTT. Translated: CASSPLGQSSGNTIYF.

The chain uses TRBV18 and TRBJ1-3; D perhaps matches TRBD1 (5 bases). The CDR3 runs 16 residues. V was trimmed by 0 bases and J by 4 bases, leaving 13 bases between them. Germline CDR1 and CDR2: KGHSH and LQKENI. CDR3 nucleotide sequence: TGTGCCAGCTCACCACCGGCAGGGCTGGTCGGAAACACCATATATTTT. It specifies CASSPPAGLVGNTIYF. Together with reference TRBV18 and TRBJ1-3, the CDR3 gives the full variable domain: NAGVMQNPRHLVRRRGQEARLRCSPMKGHSHVYWYRQLPEEGLKFMVYLQKENIIDESGMPKERFSAEFPKEGPSILRIQQVVRGDSAAYFCASSPPAGLVGNTIYFGEGSWLTVV.

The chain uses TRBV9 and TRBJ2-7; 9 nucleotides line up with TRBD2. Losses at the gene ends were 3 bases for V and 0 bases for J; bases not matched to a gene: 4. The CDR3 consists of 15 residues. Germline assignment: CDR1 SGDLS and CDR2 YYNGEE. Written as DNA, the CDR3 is TGTGCCAGCAGCGCGGCTAGCGGGGCCTCCTACGAGCAGTACTTC. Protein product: CASSAASGASYEQYF.

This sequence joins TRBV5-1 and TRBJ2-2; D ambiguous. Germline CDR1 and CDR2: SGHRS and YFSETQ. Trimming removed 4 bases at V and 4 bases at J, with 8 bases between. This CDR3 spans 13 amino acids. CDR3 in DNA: TGCGCCAGCAGCGTCAGTTCCACCGGGGAGCTGTTTTTT. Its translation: CASSVSSTGELFF.

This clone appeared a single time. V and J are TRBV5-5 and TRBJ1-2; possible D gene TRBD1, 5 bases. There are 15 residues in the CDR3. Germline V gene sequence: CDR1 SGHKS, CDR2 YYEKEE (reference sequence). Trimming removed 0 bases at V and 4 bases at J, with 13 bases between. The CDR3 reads CASSLDPGLTYGYTF. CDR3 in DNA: TGTGCCAGCAGCTTGGATCCGGGACTCACCTATGGCTACACCTTC.

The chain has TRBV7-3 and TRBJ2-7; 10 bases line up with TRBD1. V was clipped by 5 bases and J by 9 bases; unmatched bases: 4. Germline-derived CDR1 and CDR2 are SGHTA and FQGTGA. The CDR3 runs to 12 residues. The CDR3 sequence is CASSIDRGRQYF. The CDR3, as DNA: TGTGCCAGCAGCATCGACAGGGGGCGGCAGTACTTC.

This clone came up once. This CDR3 reads CAVETGAYEQYF. The CDR3 coding sequence is TGTGCCGTCGAGACGGGGGCCTACGAGCAGTACTTC. The chain joins TRBV2 to TRBJ2-7, with D perhaps TRBD2 (6 bases). CDR3 length equals 12 residues. Trimming cost V 11 bases and J 2 bases, with 13 bases left between them. Germline values: CDR1 SNHLY, CDR2 FYNNEI.

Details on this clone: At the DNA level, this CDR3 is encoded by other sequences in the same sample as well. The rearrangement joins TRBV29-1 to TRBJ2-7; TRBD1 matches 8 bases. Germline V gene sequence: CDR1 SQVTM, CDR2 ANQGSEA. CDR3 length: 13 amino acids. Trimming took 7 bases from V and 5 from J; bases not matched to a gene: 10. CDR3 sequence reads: CSGGTGTGNEQYF. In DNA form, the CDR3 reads TGCAGCGGAGGGACCGGGACAGGCAACGAGCAGTACTTC.

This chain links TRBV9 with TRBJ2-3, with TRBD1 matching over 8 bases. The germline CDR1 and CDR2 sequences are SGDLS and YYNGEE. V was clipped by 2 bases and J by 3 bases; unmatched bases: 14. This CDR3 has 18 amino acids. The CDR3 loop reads CASSVRGQESIKTDTQYF. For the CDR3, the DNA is TGTGCCAGCAGCGTCAGGGGACAGGAGTCGATCAAGACAGATACGCAGTATTTT.

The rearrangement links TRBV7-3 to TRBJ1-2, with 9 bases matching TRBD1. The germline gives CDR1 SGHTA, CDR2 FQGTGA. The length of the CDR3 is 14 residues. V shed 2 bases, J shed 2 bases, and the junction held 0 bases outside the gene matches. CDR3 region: CASSLGTGNYGYTF. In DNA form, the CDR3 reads TGTGCCAGCAGCTTAGGGACAGGGAACTATGGCTACACCTTC.

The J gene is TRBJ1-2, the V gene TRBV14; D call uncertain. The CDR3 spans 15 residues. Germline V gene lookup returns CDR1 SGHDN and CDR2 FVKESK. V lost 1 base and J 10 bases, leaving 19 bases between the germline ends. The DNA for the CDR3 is TGTGCCAGCAGCCAAGGGCAAAAAGGCATGGGAGACTACACCTTC. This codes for CASSQGQKGMGDYTF.

The CDR3 DNA follows: TGTGCCACCGGCGACACGAGCTCCTACGAGCAGTACTTC. Its translation: CATGDTSSYEQYF. V and J are TRBV24-1 and TRBJ2-7; D gene unclear. Per germline, CDR1 KGHDR and CDR2 SFDVKD. Deletions cut 9 bases from V and 0 bases from J, with 11 bases between. The CDR3 sequence is 13 residues long.

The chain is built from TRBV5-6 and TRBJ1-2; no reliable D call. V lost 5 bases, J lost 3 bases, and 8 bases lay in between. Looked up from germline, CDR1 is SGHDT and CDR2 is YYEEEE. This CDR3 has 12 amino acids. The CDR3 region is CASRALDYGYTF. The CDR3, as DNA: TGTGCCAGCAGGGCACTAGACTATGGCTACACCTTC.

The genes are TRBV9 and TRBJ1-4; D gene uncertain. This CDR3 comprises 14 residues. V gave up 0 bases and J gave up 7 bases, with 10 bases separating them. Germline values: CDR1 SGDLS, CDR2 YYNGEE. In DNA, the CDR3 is TGTGCCAGCAGCGTAGGAGGAGCGGTTGAAAAACTGTTTTTT. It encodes CASSVGGAVEKLFF.

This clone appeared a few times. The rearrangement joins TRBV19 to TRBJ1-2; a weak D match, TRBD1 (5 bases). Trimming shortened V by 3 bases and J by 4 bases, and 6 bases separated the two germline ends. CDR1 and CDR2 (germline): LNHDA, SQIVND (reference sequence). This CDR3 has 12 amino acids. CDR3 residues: CASSIDSYGYTF. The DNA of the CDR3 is TGTGCCAGTAGTATTGACAGCTATGGCTACACCTTC.

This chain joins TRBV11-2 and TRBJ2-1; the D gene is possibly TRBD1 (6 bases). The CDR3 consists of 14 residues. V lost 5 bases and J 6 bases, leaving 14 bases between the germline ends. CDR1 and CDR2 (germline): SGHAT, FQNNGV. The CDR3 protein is CASSPSGQRNEQFF. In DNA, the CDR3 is TGTGCCAGCAGCCCCAGCGGACAGCGCAATGAGCAGTTCTTC.

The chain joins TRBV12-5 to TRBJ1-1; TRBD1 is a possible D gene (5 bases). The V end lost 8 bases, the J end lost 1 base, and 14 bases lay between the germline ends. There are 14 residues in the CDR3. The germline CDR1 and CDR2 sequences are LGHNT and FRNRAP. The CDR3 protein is CASRIGGANTEAFF. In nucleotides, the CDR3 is TGTGCTAGTCGAATAGGAGGGGCGAACACTGAAGCTTTCTTT. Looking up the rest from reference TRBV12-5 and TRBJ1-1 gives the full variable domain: DARVTQTPRHKVTEMGQEVTMRCQPILGHNTVFWYRQTMMQGLELLAYFRNRAPLDDSGMPKDRFSAEMPDATLATLKIQPSEPRDSAVYFCASRIGGANTEAFFGQGTRLTVV.

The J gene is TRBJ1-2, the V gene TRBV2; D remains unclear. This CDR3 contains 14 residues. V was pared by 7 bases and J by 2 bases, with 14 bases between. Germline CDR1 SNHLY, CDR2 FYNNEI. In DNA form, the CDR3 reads TGTGCCAGCATGGGCAGCGGACTCAACTATGGCTACACCTTC. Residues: CASMGSGLNYGYTF.